This entry lists 29 T cell receptor beta chains sequenced from one sample in a study of blood T cell repertoires in COVID-19. The data were produced by immunoSEQ multiplex PCR, yet TCRdb's version contains in-frame clones alone and is incomplete. In the table there are over 150,000 clones, around 85% of which are singletons. Source material: peripheral blood. The receptors stem from a woman aged 80 or over with COVID-19, enrolled during active disease.

The chain links TRBV7-8 to TRBJ1-4, with 10 bases lining up with TRBD1. The germline V gene has CDR1 SGHVS and CDR2 FQNEAQ. This CDR3 has 15 residues. Losses at the gene ends were 5 bases for V and 2 bases for J; bases not matched to a gene: 2. CDR3 sequence (DNA): TGTGCCAGCAGCATGGACAGGGGGACTAATGAAAAACTGTTTTTT. Encoded protein: CASSMDRGTNEKLFF.

CDR3 region: CAIGQGAGVNQPQHF. CDR3 DNA sequence: TGTGCCATCGGACAGGGGGCGGGGGTCAATCAGCCCCAGCATTTT. The genes are TRBV10-3 and TRBJ1-5; TRBD1 agrees at 11 bases. The CDR3 has 15 amino acids. Per the germline V gene, CDR1 is ENHRY and CDR2 is SYGVKD. Trimming took 8 bases from V and 3 from J; bases not matched to a gene: 6.

This clone has a handful of counts. CDR3 nucleotides: TGTGCCAGCAGGGACAGGGGTATCCTTGAAGCTTTCTTT. Residues: CASRDRGILEAFF. This sequence joins TRBV12-3 or TRBV12-4 and TRBJ1-1, with 9 bases fitting TRBD1. The length of the CDR3 is 13 residues. The V segment lost 6 bases and the J segment 7 bases; nucleotides outside the gene matches: 6.

In its sample, this clone was seen a few times. J is TRBJ1-4 and V is TRBV24-1, with 11 bases fitting TRBD1. CDR1 is KGHDR and CDR2 is SFDVKD in the germline V gene. The J segment lost 16 bases and the V segment lost 7 bases, leaving 4 bases of the junction unmatched. The CDR3 is 11 amino acids. CDR3 coding DNA: TGTGCCACCAGCGGACAGGGGGCATGGTTTTTT. This translates into CATSGQGAWFF.

The V gene is TRBV3-1 (or the pseudogene TRBV3-2), the J gene TRBJ1-6, with D unresolved. Germline V gene data show CDR1 as LGHDT and CDR2 as YNNKEL (reference sequence). V shed 4 bases and J shed 7 bases, with 8 bases lying between them. The CDR3 is 13 amino acids. The CDR3, as DNA: TGTGCCAGCAGCCCGGGGTGGAATTCACCCCTCCACTTT. Encoded protein: CASSPGWNSPLHF.

The rearrangement uses TRBV21-1 and TRBJ1-1. TRBV21-1 represents a pseudogene. The CDR3 is 13 residues long. The CDR3 nucleotides are TGTGCCAGCAGCTGGCGGCCCTCTCTTGAAGCTTTCTTT. Amino acid sequence: CASSWRPSLEAFF.

The chain couples TRBV28 to TRBJ1-5; 8 bases fit TRBD1. The CDR3 contains 14 residues. J lost 4 bases, V lost 5 bases, and 4 bases had no gene match. Germline lookup yields CDR1 MDHEN and CDR2 SYDVKM. The CDR3 sequence: CASSIRQGNQPQHF. The CDR3 DNA is TGTGCCAGCAGTATTCGACAGGGGAATCAGCCCCAGCATTTT.

The chain employs TRBV20-1 and TRBJ1-4; D uncertain. The germline V gene encodes CDR1 DFQATT and CDR2 SNEGSKA (reference sequence). This CDR3 spans 14 amino acids. The V and J ends lost 3 bases and 0 bases respectively, with 8 bases between them. The CDR3 region is CSASDGTTNEKLFF. CDR3 sequence (DNA): TGCAGTGCTAGTGACGGGACAACTAATGAAAAACTGTTTTTT.

The chain joins TRBV2 to TRBJ1-6; D is possibly TRBD1 (6 bases). V was trimmed by 1 base and J by 7 bases, leaving 14 bases between them. The CDR3 covers 16 residues. Germline assignment: CDR1 SNHLY and CDR2 FYNNEI. As DNA, the CDR3 is TGTGCCAGCAGTGAAGAGGGGACATGGGGCAATTCACCCCTCCACTTT. Translation gives CASSEEGTWGNSPLHF. The full variable domain, rest sourced from reference TRBV2 and TRBJ1-6, is EPEVTQTPSHQVTQMGQEVILRCVPISNHLYFYWYRQILGQKVEFLVSFYNNEISEKSEIFDDQFSVERPDGSNFTLKIRSTKLEDSAMYFCASSEEGTWGNSPLHFGNGTRLTVT.

CDR3 protein: CASSLRGGDYEQYF. In DNA, the CDR3 is TGTGCCAGCAGCTTGAGGGGTGGGGACTACGAGCAGTACTTC. This sequence joins TRBV5-4 and TRBJ2-7, with a tentative D call TRBD1 (5 bases). The CDR3 is made up of 14 amino acids. Germline CDR1 SGHNT, CDR2 YYREEE (reference sequence). V was trimmed by 1 base and J by 3 bases, leaving 11 bases between them.

The chain has TRBV5-4 and TRBJ1-1; TRBD1 agrees at 8 bases. CDR3 length equals 14 residues. J lost 1 base, V lost 4 bases, and 3 bases had no gene match. Germline CDR1 and CDR2: SGHNT and YYREEE (reference sequence). This chain's CDR3 is CASSPDRENTEAFF. The CDR3 DNA follows: TGTGCCAGCAGCCCGGACAGGGAGAACACTGAAGCTTTCTTT.

In its sample, this clone was seen once. This chain joins TRBV12-3 or TRBV12-4 and TRBJ1-1; D may be TRBD1 (6 bases). This CDR3 has 13 amino acids. Trimming pared 4 bases from V and 1 base from J, leaving 7 bases between. The CDR3 sequence is CASSSQGNTEAFF. DNA for the CDR3: TGTGCCAGCAGTTCACAGGGGAACACTGAAGCTTTCTTT.

The chain has TRBV2 and TRBJ2-2, with D possibly TRBD2 on 5 matching bases. The CDR3 length is 12 residues. V was clipped by 8 bases and J by 7 bases, with 11 bases between them. CDR1 and CDR2 (germline): SNHLY, FYNNEI. The CDR3 reads CASGREGGELFF. The CDR3 bases are TGTGCCAGCGGACGGGAAGGCGGGGAGCTGTTTTTT.

To note about this clone: One end of the junction is discordant with germline, which a read error may explain. The CDR3 DNA sequence: TGTGCCAGCAGCCAAGATCTGGGGGGGCTGTTTTTT. Its protein is CASSQDLGGLFF. V gene TRBV3-1 (or the pseudogene TRBV3-2) combines with J gene TRBJ2-2; D possibly corresponds to TRBD2 (6 bases). Looked up from germline, CDR1 is LGHDT and CDR2 is YNNKEL (reference sequence). The CDR3 totals 12 residues.

V is TRBV2 and J is TRBJ2-3; D not resolved. The length of the CDR3 is 11 residues. With 6 bases removed from V and 6 bases from J, the gap between germline ends came to 7 bases. Germline assignment: CDR1 SNHLY and CDR2 FYNNEI. The CDR3 region is CASSRQDTQYF. The CDR3 DNA reads TGTGCCAGCAGCCGCCAGGATACGCAGTATTTT.

The CDR3 nucleotides read TGTGCCAGCAGCTTGGGGACAGGGTCCGGACTGTTTTTT. The encoded protein is CASSLGTGSGLFF. The gene calls are TRBV11-2 and TRBJ1-4; 9 nucleotides agree with TRBD1. Trimming took 3 bases from V and 13 from J; bases not matched to a gene: 6. Germline CDR1 is SGHAT and CDR2 is FQNNGV. The CDR3 sequence is 13 residues long.

This sequence joins TRBV9 and TRBJ2-1; TRBD1 matches 9 bases. The CDR3 sequence is 15 residues long. J was trimmed by 6 bases and V by 4 bases; bases with no gene match: 8. CDR1 and CDR2 from the germline V gene are SGDLS and YYNGEE. The CDR3, as DNA: TGTGCCAGCAGCCCTTGGACAGGGGCCATCAATGAGCAGTTCTTC. Translating gives CASSPWTGAINEQFF.

The V and J genes are TRBV2 and TRBJ2-7, with D uncertain. This CDR3 is built from 15 residues. Germline lookup yields CDR1 SNHLY and CDR2 FYNNEI. V lost 4 bases and J 2 bases, leaving 15 bases between the germline ends. This chain's CDR3 is CASSVSPAETYEQYF. As DNA, the CDR3 is TGTGCCAGCAGTGTTTCCCCCGCAGAAACCTACGAGCAGTACTTC.

The chain has TRBV11-2 and TRBJ2-7; D is perhaps TRBD2 (7 bases). Trimming cost V 5 bases and J 0 bases, with 23 bases left between them. CDR3 size: 18 residues. CDR1 is SGHAT and CDR2 is FQNNGV in the germline V gene. Here the CDR3 DNA reads TGTGCCAGCAGCACCACCCCCCCCCGCGGGGGCTTCTCCTACGAGCAGTACTTC. Its translation is CASSTTPPRGGFSYEQYF.

This clone occurred once. This sequence joins TRBV25-1 and TRBJ1-1; D may be TRBD1 (5 bases). Between the trimmed V and J ends, which lost 5 bases and 11 bases, there was a span of 12 bases. There are 11 residues in the CDR3. CDR1 and CDR2 (germline): MGHDK, SYGVNS. CDR3 DNA: TGTGCCAGCAGTTCCGGGACTGGGGCTTTCTTT. Protein: CASSSGTGAFF.

This clone was recorded only once. This rearrangement joins TRBV2 to TRBJ1-5; no clear D. The CDR3 has 15 residues. Germline V gene data show CDR1 as SNHLY and CDR2 as FYNNEI. The germline V and J ends were trimmed by 4 bases and 0 bases, with 10 bases remaining between them. The CDR3 coding sequence is TGTGCCAGCAGTGCCTCACAGCTTAGCAATCAGCCCCAGCATTTT. This codes for CASSASQLSNQPQHF.

The chain couples TRBV6-5 to TRBJ2-3; possible D gene TRBD1, 5 bases. The CDR3 loop spans 13 amino acids. Trimming left V 10 bases short and J 10 bases short, with 21 bases between. Germline CDR1 is MNHEY and CDR2 is SVGAGI. The CDR3: CATRPTARPPQYF. In nucleotides, the CDR3 is TGTGCCACCCGACCGACAGCCAGGCCACCGCAGTATTTT.

The V call is TRBV5-3, the J call TRBJ1-1; the D is unclear. TRBV5-3 is an ORF, and what it does is uncertain. Trimming removed 5 bases from V and 1 base from J, with 9 bases in between. The CDR3 has 13 residues. The CDR3 here is CARSSTANTEAFF. Written as DNA, the CDR3 is TGTGCCAGAAGTTCCACAGCGAACACTGAAGCTTTCTTT.

The J gene is TRBJ2-1, the V gene TRBV11-2, with TRBD2 identical over 7 bases. There are 15 residues in the CDR3. Unmatched junction bases numbered 8, after V lost 5 bases and J lost 4 bases. Per the germline V gene, CDR1 is SGHAT and CDR2 is FQNNGV. This CDR3 reads CASSPQGEGYNEQFF. The CDR3 bases are TGTGCCAGCAGCCCCCAAGGGGAGGGGTACAATGAGCAGTTCTTC.

The rearrangement joins TRBV4-1 to TRBJ2-1; TRBD2 agrees at 8 bases. Germline CDR1 is MGHRA and CDR2 is YSYEKL. Losses at the gene ends were 0 bases for V and 3 bases for J; bases not matched to a gene: 4. The CDR3 is made up of 16 amino acids. CDR3 bases: TGCGCCAGCAGCCAAGAGGCCAGCGGGAGCTACAATGAGCAGTTCTTC. Its protein is CASSQEASGSYNEQFF.

V gene TRBV27 combines with J gene TRBJ1-6, with 8 nucleotides matching TRBD1. Germline CDR1 is MNHEY and CDR2 is SMNVEV (reference sequence). Losses at the gene ends were 2 bases for V and 6 bases for J; bases not matched to a gene: 0. CDR3 length equals 14 residues. In DNA, the CDR3 is TGTGCCAGCAGTTTAGGACAGGGTAATTCACCCCTCCACTTT. Protein sequence: CASSLGQGNSPLHF.

The V gene is TRBV18, the J gene TRBJ2-2; 12 bases are shared with TRBD2. Germline loops: CDR1 KGHSH, CDR2 LQKENI. The junction had 11 bases not matched to a gene; V was cut back by 4 bases and J by 5 bases. CDR3 length: 18 amino acids. This CDR3 is CASSLYTGLAGLTGELFF. In nucleotides, the CDR3 is TGTGCCAGCTCACTATATACGGGACTAGCGGGCCTGACCGGGGAGCTGTTTTTT.

The chain links TRBV18 to TRBJ2-7; 7 nucleotides agree with TRBD2. CDR3 length equals 14 residues. Germline CDR1 is KGHSH and CDR2 is LQKENI. J lost 0 bases, V lost 3 bases, and 2 bases had no gene match. As DNA, the CDR3 is TGTGCCAGCTCACCTCCGGGGGGCTCCTACGAGCAGTACTTC. It yields the protein CASSPPGGSYEQYF.

The rearrangement links TRBV6-5 to TRBJ2-7; D unresolved. Deletions cut 2 bases from V and 2 bases from J, with 13 bases between. Per germline, CDR1 MNHEY and CDR2 SVGAGI. The CDR3 has 15 residues. CDR3 sequence (DNA): TGTGCCAGCAGTTACAGATCAGGCGTCCCCTACGAGCAGTACTTC. As protein: CASSYRSGVPYEQYF.